The 3 T cell receptor beta chains listed next were all sequenced from one sample in a study of CD8+ T cells in alopecia areata. The treatment here: oral pan-JAK inhibitor, 5-10 mg twice daily. Extracted RNA was reverse transcribed, and the resulting cDNA served as sequencing template. Libraries were prepared by immunoSEQ multiplex PCR; TCRdb keeps only in-frame clonotypes and omits some of them. This table has about 200,000 clones, 45% to 65% appearing once. Sequenced material: CD4+ T cells sorted from blood, taken at week 4, from a patient treated with tofacitinib. The receptors shown here come from a human donor with alopecia areata.

V is TRBV29-1 and J is TRBJ2-5; no clear D gene. The CDR3 contains 13 residues. The V gene's germline CDR1 is SQVTM and CDR2 ANQGSEA. Trimming shortened V by 8 bases and J by 5 bases, and 18 bases separated the two germline ends. CDR3 loop: CSIRAFFRETQYF. Here the CDR3 DNA reads TGCAGCATAAGGGCTTTTTTCCGGGAGACCCAGTACTTC.

The rearrangement links TRBV7-8 to TRBJ1-5; D might be TRBD1 (5 bases). The CDR3 runs 17 residues. Germline V CDR1 and CDR2: SGHVS, FQNEAQ. V lost 0 bases and J 4 bases, leaving 16 bases between the germline ends. The CDR3 coding sequence is TGTGCCAGCAGCTTAGCCCGCGGGAGCAGGGATAATCAGCCCCAGCATTTT. It is translated as CASSLARGSRDNQPQHF.

The J gene is TRBJ2-5, the V gene TRBV29-1, with a tentative D call TRBD2 (6 bases). Germline V CDR1 and CDR2: SQVTM, ANQGSEA. Trimming left V 0 bases short and J 4 bases short, with 6 bases between. This CDR3 spans 12 amino acids. The DNA for the CDR3 is TGCAGCGTTGAAGACGGGGGAGAGACCCAGTACTTC. Its protein product is CSVEDGGETQYF.